This TCR beta chain was captured in a study of control samples from healthy donors and cancer patients. Germline CDR1 and CDR2: KGHSH and LQKENI. Trimming cost V 0 bases and J 6 bases, with 14 bases left between them. CDR3 length: 15 residues. Here immunoSEQ multiplex PCR was the method, and the copy in TCRdb shows in-frame clones only, minus some. The sample lists around 51,000 clones; around 80% were seen once. The receptor's source is a man between 65 and 85 years old in good health. Sequencing was carried out using blood. The V call is TRBV18, the J call TRBJ1-1, with D perhaps matching TRBD1 (5 bases). The CDR3 sequence: CASSPPARGTPEAFF. CDR3 bases: TGTGCCAGCTCACCACCGGCACGAGGGACCCCTGAAGCTTTCTTT.